This T cell receptor (beta chain) is drawn from a study of graft-versus-host responses after intestinal transplantation. Study at large: Multivisceral, liver-intestinal, or isolated intestinal grafts were transplanted into recipients. Study outcomes and limitations: Detected in recipient marrow were GvH clones, some of which were first observed in ileum or blood. The highest levels of circulating GvH clones went along with early declines in HvG clones after transplant.

Sequenced by immunoSEQ multiplex PCR; TCRdb stores in-frame clones only, minus some. The repertoire holds 65,000 to 90,000 clones, with 75% to 95% as singletons. A note on this clone: Its antigen is unidentified.

Trimming cost V 5 bases and J 10 bases; bases outside gene matches: 15. Looked up from germline, CDR1 is SGHRS and CDR2 is YFSETQ. CDR3 size: 15 residues. The V call is TRBV5-1, the J call TRBJ2-5, with TRBD2 identical over 9 bases. This material consisted of unstimulated CD8+ T cells sorted from spleen or lymph node cells, taken before transplant. This receptor was obtained from a human donor who was the organ donor for an intestinal transplant. CDR3 DNA: TGCGCCAGCAGTGAGACTAGCGGAGGAAGCGCGATCCAGTACTTC. This gives the protein CASSETSGGSAIQYF.